These 27 T cell receptor beta chains were all obtained from the same sample, sequenced in a study of molecular identifiers for immune sequencing clone quantification. MiXCR, run by TCRdb on the PCR reads, gives a single entry per CDR3 protein. The repertoire holds approximately 500,000 distinct CDR3 sequences, with 25% as singletons. Sequencing was carried out using naive CD8+ T cells from blood, with Jurkat cell RNA spiked in. The subset here: FACS-sorted CD8+CD4-CCR7+CD45RA+ naive T cells. These receptors all come from a human donor in good health. Some libraries in this study had Jurkat cell RNA spiked in.

This clonotype appeared a few times. The V gene is TRBV14, the J gene TRBJ2-1; perhaps TRBD2 as D (6 bases). The CDR3 spans 14 residues. Germline values: CDR1 SGHDN, CDR2 FVKESK. Trimming removed 2 bases from V and 8 bases from J, with 13 bases in between. This CDR3 is CASSQLAPWHEQFF. The CDR3 DNA is TGTGCCAGCAGCCAACTAGCGCCCTGGCATGAGCAGTTCTTC.

This clonotype was detected only a few times. A junction end diverges from the germline sequence, so it may reflect a read error. The genes are TRBV10-1 and TRBJ2-7, with D uncertain. This CDR3 is 10 amino acids long. Germline V gene data show CDR1 as WNHNN and CDR2 as SYGVQD (reference sequence). Here the CDR3 DNA reads TGCGCCAGCGTCTTCGGCATCTGGTCCTTC. Encoded protein: CASVFGIWSF.

This clonotype was observed many times. This sequence joins TRBV5-1 and TRBJ2-5; D call uncertain. V lost 4 bases and J lost 0, with 10 bases in between. The CDR3 extends over 14 amino acids. Germline V gene sequence: CDR1 SGHRS, CDR2 YFSETQ. The CDR3 protein is CASSPKINQETQYF. DNA of the CDR3: TGCGCCAGCAGCCCAAAAATTAACCAAGAGACCCAGTACTTC.

There are many counts of this clonotype. V and J are TRBV28 and TRBJ2-5; D is unresolved. CDR1 is MDHEN, CDR2 SYDVKM, per germline. V was shortened by 6 bases and J by 0 bases, with 14 bases between the two germline ends. CDR3 length: 15 residues. The DNA for the CDR3 is TGTGCCAGCAGACAAACACCGGGCCACCAAGAGACCCAGTACTTC. Protein: CASRQTPGHQETQYF. Looking up the rest from reference TRBV28 and TRBJ2-5 gives the full variable domain: DVKVTQSSRYLVKRTGEKVFLECVQDMDHENMFWYRQDPGLGLRLIYFSYDVKMKEKGDIPEGYSVSREKKERFSLILESASTNQTSMYLCASRQTPGHQETQYFGPGTRLLVL.

This clonotype was picked up a small number of times. The genes are TRBV27 and TRBJ2-7; weak D call: TRBD2 (6 bases). The germline V and J ends were trimmed by 5 bases and 7 bases, with 21 bases remaining between them. Germline loops: CDR1 MNHEY, CDR2 SMNVEV (reference sequence). This CDR3 has 15 amino acids. The CDR3: CASSPTLGGVGEQYF. CDR3 coding DNA: TGTGCCAGCAGTCCCACACTAGGAGGGGTGGGGGAGCAGTACTTC.

This clonotype was counted many times. V is TRBV5-1 and J is TRBJ2-5, with TRBD1 matching 7 bases. After removal of 1 base from V and 0 bases from J, the junction contained 6 bases not matched to a gene. Germline V gene data show CDR1 as SGHRS and CDR2 as YFSETQ. The CDR3 sequence is 16 residues long. CDR3 protein: CASSLRRGLDQETQYF. The CDR3 DNA is TGCGCCAGCAGCTTGCGAAGGGGGCTGGACCAAGAGACCCAGTACTTC.

This clonotype was detected only a few times. The junction shows a germline mismatch at one end, possibly a read error. The chain recombines TRBV5-3 with TRBJ1-1; D is ambiguous. TRBV5-3 carries the ORF label, with uncertain function. This CDR3 is built from 17 residues. The CDR3 DNA follows: TGTGCCAGCAGCTTGAATGTGGGTAACCCGGTGAACACTGAAGCTTTCTTT. It specifies CASSLNVGNPVNTEAFF.

The chain employs TRBV2 and TRBJ2-7; D is uncertain. V was shortened by 8 bases and J by 6 bases, with 17 bases between the two germline ends. The CDR3 length is 13 residues. Per germline, CDR1 SNHLY and CDR2 FYNNEI. The DNA for the CDR3 is TGTGCCAGCGGTGGGCCGGTTCCCGGCGAGCAGTACTTC. It yields the protein CASGGPVPGEQYF.

This clonotype was seen a few times. The J gene is TRBJ2-7, the V gene TRBV20-1; 11 bases fit TRBD2. The CDR3 covers 15 residues. The germline gives CDR1 DFQATT, CDR2 SNEGSKA (reference sequence). The J segment lost 2 bases and the V segment lost 2 bases, leaving 5 bases of the junction unmatched. CDR3 in DNA: TGCAGTGCTAGAACCTTTAGCGGGAGGGCCTACGAGCAGTACTTC. Protein: CSARTFSGRAYEQYF.

This clonotype came up a few times. The chain uses TRBV5-6 and TRBJ1-1; D gene unclear. The ends were cut back, 2 bases at V and 6 bases at J, with 11 bases in the middle. Germline V CDR1 and CDR2: SGHDT, YYEEEE. The CDR3 loop spans 13 amino acids. The CDR3 loop reads CASSLVLGAEAFF. The DNA of the CDR3 is TGTGCCAGCAGCTTAGTATTGGGTGCTGAAGCTTTCTTT.

This clonotype was seen more than once but under ten times. The V call is TRBV2, the J call TRBJ2-7; TRBD2 might be the D (6 bases). With 1 base removed from V and 2 bases from J, the gap between germline ends came to 12 bases. Germline CDR1 is SNHLY and CDR2 is FYNNEI. This CDR3 comprises 15 residues. For the CDR3, the DNA is TGTGCCAGCAGTGAAGGGAGGGATGGGACCTACGAGCAGTACTTC. It codes for CASSEGRDGTYEQYF. Looking up the rest from reference TRBV2 and TRBJ2-7 gives the full variable domain: EPEVTQTPSHQVTQMGQEVILRCVPISNHLYFYWYRQILGQKVEFLVSFYNNEISEKSEIFDDQFSVERPDGSNFTLKIRSTKLEDSAMYFCASSEGRDGTYEQYFGPGTRLTVT.

This clonotype was found a few times. This chain connects TRBV27 to TRBJ2-3, with 9 bases that match TRBD2. The CDR3 is 18 amino acids. Trimming removed 3 bases from V and 2 bases from J; junction bases left unmatched: 12. CDR1 and CDR2 from the germline V gene are MNHEY and SMNVEV (reference sequence). The CDR3 sequence is CASSFFPSGVLLTDTQYF. The CDR3, as DNA: TGTGCCAGCAGTTTTTTCCCTAGCGGGGTCCTCCTCACAGATACGCAGTATTTT.

Only a few counts were recorded for this clonotype. This chain links TRBV9 with TRBJ1-4; TRBD1 is a possible D gene (5 bases). Trimming took off 4 bases at V and 3 bases at J, with 10 bases between the two ends. This CDR3 is built from 14 residues. Germline CDR1 is SGDLS and CDR2 is YYNGEE. The CDR3 DNA reads TGTGCCAGCAGCACTGGGGGGTCTAATGAAAAACTGTTTTTT. Its protein product is CASSTGGSNEKLFF.

In its sample, this clonotype was seen many times. V and J are TRBV7-8 and TRBJ1-4; D uncertain. This CDR3 is 14 amino acids long. Germline lookup yields CDR1 SGHVS and CDR2 FQNEAQ. V was pared by 2 bases and J by 4 bases, with 8 bases between. The CDR3 protein is CASSLRWYNEKLFF. DNA of the CDR3: TGTGCCAGCAGCTTAAGGTGGTATAATGAAAAACTGTTTTTT.

The chain joins TRBV12-3 or TRBV12-4 to TRBJ2-7, with 7 nucleotides matching TRBD2. After removal of 5 bases from V and 5 bases from J, the junction contained 12 bases not matched to a gene. The CDR3 sequence is 15 residues long. This chain's CDR3 is CASSPPGGRSNEQYF. CDR3 coding DNA: TGTGCCAGCAGTCCACCGGGAGGCAGGTCCAACGAGCAGTACTTC.

As concerns this clonotype: A clone one base away is much larger, so this may be a read error. The rearrangement joins TRBV28 to TRBJ2-3; D is possibly TRBD2 (6 bases). The CDR3 is 16 residues long. Per germline, CDR1 MDHEN and CDR2 SYDVKM. V was clipped by 1 base and J by 2 bases, with 13 bases between them. CDR3 DNA sequence: TGTGCCAGCAGTTTATTCCGGGGGACGGTCACAGATACGCAGTATTTT. Amino acids: CASSLFRGTVTDTQYF.

For the CDR3, the DNA is TGTGCCAGCAGTTCTAAACAGGGCCACTACGAGCAGTACTTC. This codes for CASSSKQGHYEQYF. J is TRBJ2-7 and V is TRBV6-6; possible D gene TRBD1, 6 bases. From germline, CDR1 is MNHNY and CDR2 SVGAGI (reference sequence). CDR3 length: 14 residues. Trimming cost V 4 bases and J 3 bases, with 13 bases left between them.

In regard to this clonotype: A much larger clone differs by one base, so this may be a read error. The J gene is TRBJ2-7, the V gene TRBV30; D is possibly TRBD1 (5 bases). CDR3 size: 12 residues. The V and J ends lost 1 base and 3 bases respectively, with 7 bases between them. In germline, CDR1 is GTSNPN, CDR2 SVGIG (reference sequence). DNA of the CDR3: TGTGCCTGGAGTGAGACAGTCTACGAGCAGTACTTC. Translation: CAWSETVYEQYF.

A remark on this clonotype: Just one base apart from a much larger clone, this may be a read error. The chain is built from TRBV5-1 and TRBJ1-1; D perhaps matches TRBD1 (5 bases). The CDR3 runs to 18 residues. Germline V gene sequence: CDR1 SGHRS, CDR2 YFSETQ. Trimming stripped 5 bases from V and 1 base from J, with 24 bases between. In nucleotides, the CDR3 is TGCGCCAGCAGTAGTCCTACAGGTACAAGAACTACGAACACTGAAGCTTTCTTT. This codes for CASSSPTGTRTTNTEAFF.

This clonotype was counted only a few times. The CDR3 sequence is CASSYVGDSYEQYF. The CDR3 nucleotides read TGTGCCAGCAGTTACGTAGGGGACTCCTACGAGCAGTACTTC. J is TRBJ2-7 and V is TRBV6-2 or TRBV6-3, with D possibly TRBD1 on 5 matching bases. Germline CDR1 and CDR2: MNHEY and SVGEGT. The length of the CDR3 is 14 residues. Trimming removed 2 bases at V and 0 bases at J, with 8 bases between.

This clonotype was detected ten times or more. The chain uses TRBV27 and TRBJ2-7, with D hard to call. The CDR3 is made up of 10 amino acids. V lost 8 bases and J 5 bases, leaving 7 bases between the germline ends. CDR1 is MNHEY, CDR2 SMNVEV, per germline (reference sequence). For the CDR3, the DNA is TGTGCCAGCGGTCCTGACGAGCAGTACTTC. Its translation: CASGPDEQYF.

This chain joins TRBV20-1 and TRBJ2-7; 8 nucleotides align to TRBD1. The CDR3 has 16 residues. Germline V gives CDR1 DFQATT, CDR2 SNEGSKA (reference sequence). Trimming at V came to 3 bases and at J to 0 bases, leaving 10 bases not matched to a gene. The CDR3 coding sequence is TGCAGTGCTAGTCCCCTGACAGGGGTAAGCTCCTACGAGCAGTACTTC. It specifies CSASPLTGVSSYEQYF.

With regard to this clonotype: This may stem from a read error, because a much larger clone lies one nucleotide away. J is TRBJ2-3 and V is TRBV7-6; 8 nucleotides line up with TRBD2. CDR1 is SGHVS, CDR2 FNYEAQ, per germline. CDR3 length: 15 residues. Trimming cost V 6 bases and J 0 bases; bases outside gene matches: 5. The CDR3 coding sequence is TGTGCCAGCAGGCATCCTAGCGGGAGCACAGATACGCAGTATTTT. This translates into CASRHPSGSTDTQYF.

CDR3 coding DNA: TGTGCCAGCAGCTACCTGACAGGACTCGCGAACACCGGGGAGCTGTTTTTT. It encodes CASSYLTGLANTGELFF. This sequence joins TRBV12-3 or TRBV12-4 and TRBJ2-2; weak D call: TRBD1 (6 bases). This CDR3 spans 17 amino acids. V lost 6 bases to trimming and J lost 0 bases, with 17 bases between them.

With respect to this clonotype: Mismatch with germline at one junction end may stem from a read error. The rearrangement uses TRBV27 and TRBJ2-5, with TRBD1 matching 9 bases. CDR3 length: 17 amino acids. Per the germline V gene, CDR1 is MNHEY and CDR2 is SMNVEV (reference sequence). This CDR3 reads CASSAVLKQGAQEAQYF. In DNA form, the CDR3 reads TGTGCCAGCTCTGCTGTGTTAAAACAGGGGGCCCAAGAGGCCCAGTACTTC.

There are many counts of this clonotype. The chain uses TRBV4-3 and TRBJ1-2; 8 nucleotides match TRBD1. Trimming took 0 bases from V and 3 from J; bases not matched to a gene: 6. Germline V gene sequence: CDR1 LGHNA, CDR2 YSLEER. This CDR3 is built from 16 residues. The CDR3 DNA is TGCGCCAGCAGCCAAGAGCGGGGACAGGCTTACTATGGCTACACCTTC. The encoded protein is CASSQERGQAYYGYTF.

This clonotype was counted a few times. The chain is built from TRBV19 and TRBJ2-1, with D perhaps being TRBD1 or TRBD2 (5 bases each). Germline-derived CDR1 and CDR2 are LNHDA and SQIVND (reference sequence). This CDR3 spans 15 amino acids. Deletions cut 7 bases from V and 1 base from J, with 14 bases between. For the CDR3, the DNA is TGTGCCAGTACCCCGGGGCCCCTATCCTACAATGAGCAGTTCTTC. Translation: CASTPGPLSYNEQFF.